A single sample gave rise to the 6 T cell receptor beta chains below, sequenced in a study of blood T cell repertoires in COVID-19 (dated by TCRdb to the early 2020s). Library preparation was by the immunoSEQ multiplex PCR assay. Drawn from immuneACCESS, this table holds only the in-frame rearrangements with V and J called that TCRdb kept. Clones are partly lost; checked studies trace under half to an unresolved V gene and leave the rest unexplained. The sample table lists just over 300,000 clones, about 90% of them with a count of one. The ten largest clones take up roughly 1.9% of the sample. The sample was peripheral blood. All receptors come from a woman in her twenties or thirties with COVID-19, enrolled during active disease.

The chain combines TRBV27 with TRBJ2-3, with D perhaps TRBD1 (5 bases). The CDR3 extends over 14 amino acids. V lost 5 bases, J lost 2 bases, and 11 bases lay in between. Germline V gene data show CDR1 as MNHEY and CDR2 as SMNVEV (reference sequence). The CDR3 nucleotides are TGTGCCAGCAGTCCCGACAGAATCACAGATACGCAGTATTTT. This gives the protein CASSPDRITDTQYF.

The chain uses TRBV12-5 and TRBJ2-3, with 10 bases fitting TRBD2. Per germline, CDR1 LGHNT and CDR2 FRNRAP. Trimming at V came to 6 bases and at J to 5 bases, leaving 5 bases not matched to a gene. The CDR3 totals 14 residues. For the CDR3, the DNA is TGTGCTAGTGGAGCGGGGGGGATGTTAGATACGCAGTATTTT. Protein: CASGAGGMLDTQYF. Filled out from reference TRBV12-5 and TRBJ2-3, the complete variable domain reads DARVTQTPRHKVTEMGQEVTMRCQPILGHNTVFWYRQTMMQGLELLAYFRNRAPLDDSGMPKDRFSAEMPDATLATLKIQPSEPRDSAVYFCASGAGGMLDTQYFGPGTRLTVL.

This chain connects TRBV5-1 to TRBJ1-2, with D perhaps TRBD1 (5 bases). The CDR3 is made up of 13 amino acids. Germline CDR1 and CDR2: SGHRS and YFSETQ. Deletions cut 4 bases from V and 7 bases from J, with 14 bases between. As DNA, the CDR3 is TGCGCCAGCAGCCCCTCCCCAAGGGGTGGCTACACCTTC. It translates to CASSPSPRGGYTF.

The CDR3 loop is CASSADSNYGYTF. The CDR3 nucleotides are TGTGCCAGCAGTGCGGACAGTAACTATGGCTACACCTTC. V usage is TRBV28 and J usage is TRBJ1-2, with a possible D match to TRBD1 (6 bases). The CDR3 contains 13 residues. The ends were cut back, 5 bases at V and 1 base at J, with 8 bases in the middle. CDR1 and CDR2 from the germline V gene are MDHEN and SYDVKM.

The chain recombines TRBV6-5 with TRBJ2-5; TRBD1 agrees at 8 bases. After removal of 5 bases from V and 6 bases from J, the junction contained 5 bases not matched to a gene. The germline V gene has CDR1 MNHEY and CDR2 SVGAGI. This CDR3 spans 13 amino acids. The DNA for the CDR3 is TGTGCCAGCAGTCTAGACAGGGGAAAGACCCAGTACTTC. This translates into CASSLDRGKTQYF.

The genes are TRBV2 and TRBJ2-1; 9 positions match TRBD1. The CDR3 totals 16 residues. J lost 6 bases, V lost 5 bases, and 11 bases had no gene match. Looked up from germline, CDR1 is SNHLY and CDR2 is FYNNEI. CDR3 protein: CASSPGQGSLGNEQFF. CDR3 bases: TGTGCCAGCAGTCCGGGACAGGGAAGTTTGGGCAATGAGCAGTTCTTC.